Each of the 21 T cell receptor beta chains below was sequenced from the same sample in a study of human T cells and chemical hapten exposure. Time point here: patch test 1, 2 weeks after DPC sensitization. Treatment in this sample: therapeutic diphenylcyclopropenone sensitization with weekly scalp DPC. TCRdb reanalysed the RACE reads using MiXCR and keeps one entry per CDR3 protein. The table records about 380,000 distinct CDR3 sequences, 4.8% of them present only once. Here the sequenced sample was whole blood, taken in connection with sensitization to the hapten diphenylcyclopropenone (DPC). All receptors derive from a woman aged 50 to 60 with alopecia areata. Some clones in this sample may be carry-over from other donors' samples.

This clonotype was observed many times. V gene TRBV12-3 or TRBV12-4 combines with J gene TRBJ1-1, with 8 bases fitting TRBD1. The CDR3 consists of 13 residues. The J segment lost 4 bases and the V segment lost 8 bases, leaving 6 bases of the junction unmatched. The CDR3 here is CASGQGLGTEAFF. In nucleotides, the CDR3 is TGTGCCAGCGGACAGGGTTTGGGCACTGAAGCTTTCTTT.

This clonotype was recorded many times. The gene calls are TRBV6-2 or TRBV6-3 and TRBJ2-1; D call uncertain. Germline V gene lookup returns CDR1 MNHEY and CDR2 SVGEGT. The V end lost 6 bases, the J end lost 0 bases, and 12 bases lay between the germline ends. The CDR3 totals 15 residues. For the CDR3, the DNA is TGTGCCAGCAGCCCGGCCCGACTCTCCTACAATGAGCAGTTCTTC. It specifies CASSPARLSYNEQFF.

This clonotype was detected many times. The chain carries TRBV10-3 and TRBJ2-3; no firm D call. Trimming removed 0 bases at V and 3 bases at J, with 7 bases between. Germline assignment: CDR1 ENHRY and CDR2 SYGVKD. This CDR3 region has 14 residues. As DNA, the CDR3 is TGTGCCATCAGTGAGTCAATGAGAACAGATACGCAGTATTTT. Translating gives CAISESMRTDTQYF.

This clonotype has only a few counts. V usage is TRBV29-1 and J usage is TRBJ2-3, with 11 nucleotides matching TRBD2. The CDR3 has 15 amino acids. V was pared by 5 bases and J by 9 bases, with 13 bases of the junction left unmatched. Germline CDR1 and CDR2: SQVTM and ANQGSEA. DNA of the CDR3: TGCAGCGTTCGCAATAGCGGGAGGGCCGGAAGGACGCAGTATTTT. This sequence encodes CSVRNSGRAGRTQYF.

This clonotype appeared many times. The chain carries TRBV6-2 or TRBV6-3 and TRBJ2-1; D unresolved. Germline-derived CDR1 and CDR2 are MNHEY and SVGEGT. V lost 0 bases, J lost 6 bases, and 9 bases lay in between. The CDR3 runs 14 residues. The CDR3 spells CASSYSDGTNEQFF. In DNA form, the CDR3 reads TGTGCCAGCAGTTACTCGGACGGAACCAATGAGCAGTTCTTC.

The chain is built from TRBV6-6 and TRBJ2-1, with D perhaps matching TRBD1 or TRBD2 (7 bases each). The V gene lost 5 bases and the J gene lost 1 base, with 12 bases spanning the gap. The CDR3 has 15 residues. Looked up from germline, CDR1 is MNHNY and CDR2 is SVGAGI (reference sequence). The CDR3 sequence is CASSGEGASYNEQFF. As DNA, the CDR3 is TGTGCCAGCAGTGGGGAGGGGGCTTCCTACAATGAGCAGTTCTTC.

This clonotype showed up many times. The rearrangement joins TRBV6-2 or TRBV6-3 to TRBJ2-5, with TRBD2 matching 8 bases. V was pared by 3 bases and J by 5 bases, with 5 bases of the junction left unmatched. The germline V gene has CDR1 MNHEY and CDR2 SVGEGT. This CDR3 has 14 amino acids. The DNA for the CDR3 is TGTGCCAGCAGTTATCTAGCGGGTTCGGAGACCCAGTACTTC. This translates into CASSYLAGSETQYF.

This clonotype came up a few times. The V call is TRBV4-1, the J call TRBJ2-3, with D unresolved. V lost 0 bases and J lost 6, with 13 bases in between. Germline CDR1 MGHRA, CDR2 YSYEKL. CDR3 length: 15 residues. The CDR3 is CASSQDRRLEDTQYF. DNA of the CDR3: TGCGCCAGCAGCCAAGATAGAAGACTGGAGGATACGCAGTATTTT.

This clonotype was found many times. This sequence joins TRBV4-3 and TRBJ2-5; D ambiguous. Germline V lookup: CDR1 LGHNA, CDR2 YSLEER. This CDR3 comprises 13 residues. V was shortened by 0 bases and J by 2 bases, with 4 bases between the two germline ends. CDR3 in DNA: TGCGCCAGCAGCCAAGAAATACAAGAGACCCAGTACTTC. As protein: CASSQEIQETQYF.

The V and J genes are TRBV18 and TRBJ2-5; maybe TRBD1 (6 bases). Germline CDR1 is KGHSH and CDR2 is LQKENI. V was pared by 4 bases and J by 2 bases, with 14 bases between. This CDR3 is 15 amino acids long. CDR3 DNA: TGTGCCAGCTCACTTCAGGGGAGTCGGCAAGAGACCCAGTACTTC. As protein: CASSLQGSRQETQYF.

This clonotype was seen a handful of times. The chain carries TRBV6-1 and TRBJ2-3; 10 bases are a match to TRBD2. V dropped 7 bases and J dropped 2; count of bases not matched to a gene: 9. This CDR3 contains 16 residues. Looked up from germline, CDR1 is MNHNS and CDR2 is SASEGT. CDR3 loop: CASTPAGGRVTDTQYF. The CDR3 bases are TGTGCCAGCACCCCAGCGGGGGGGCGTGTCACAGATACGCAGTATTTT.

This clonotype was detected many times. The CDR3 DNA sequence: TGTGCCAGCAGTTTCGGGGGTTACACTGAAGCTTTCTTT. Translated, it gives CASSFGGYTEAFF. The V gene is TRBV12-3 or TRBV12-4, the J gene TRBJ1-1; tentatively, D is TRBD1 (5 bases). Trimming left V 3 bases short and J 3 bases short, with 8 bases between. CDR3 length equals 13 residues.

This clonotype was seen ten or more times. The chain has TRBV7-2 and TRBJ2-3, with D perhaps TRBD2 (5 bases). CDR3 length: 13 residues. Germline V gene lookup returns CDR1 SGHTA and CDR2 FQGNSA. V was pared by 4 bases and J by 6 bases, with 11 bases between. The CDR3 loop reads CASSSKAGDTQYF. The CDR3 coding sequence is TGTGCCAGCAGCTCCAAGGCGGGTGATACGCAGTATTTT.

This clonotype was observed many times. The genes are TRBV5-5 and TRBJ2-7, with TRBD2 matching over 10 bases. Germline values: CDR1 SGHKS, CDR2 YYEKEE (reference sequence). The CDR3 covers 14 residues. V was clipped by 4 bases and J by 2 bases; unmatched bases: 3. The CDR3 coding sequence is TGTGCCAGCAGCCAGAGCGGGGGGGCCTACGAGCAGTACTTC. Translated, it gives CASSQSGGAYEQYF.

This clonotype was observed many times. The CDR3 DNA reads TGCAGCGGTCAGGGAGCGGGACTTCGGAACGAGCAGTTCTTC. Amino acid sequence: CSGQGAGLRNEQFF. The rearrangement joins TRBV29-1 to TRBJ2-1; 7 bases line up with TRBD2. In germline, CDR1 is SQVTM, CDR2 ANQGSEA. CDR3 length equals 14 residues. With 7 bases clipped from V and 10 bases from J, the junction kept 16 bases outside the gene matches.

This clonotype was counted at least ten times. The chain employs TRBV28 and TRBJ2-7; TRBD2 matches 14 bases. Germline CDR1 reads MDHEN; CDR2 reads SYDVKM. J gave up 3 bases and V 2 bases, and 6 bases lay outside the gene matches. The CDR3 totals 17 residues. CDR3 protein: CASSLTPGLAGVYEQYF. The CDR3 coding sequence is TGTGCCAGCAGTTTAACACCGGGACTAGCGGGAGTCTACGAGCAGTACTTC.

With respect to this clonotype: A junction end diverges from the germline sequence, so it may reflect a read error. The genes are TRBV5-1 and TRBJ1-3, with D possibly TRBD1 on 5 matching bases. CDR3 length: 19 amino acids. Germline CDR1 SGHRS, CDR2 YFSETQ. CDR3 region: CASSLSPLGAGVSGITIYF. In nucleotides, the CDR3 is TGCGCCAGCAGCTTGTCACCTCTCGGGGCGGGGGTCTCTGGAATCACCATATATTTT.

Worth noting for this clonotype: Possible read error: a much larger clone is one base away. The chain carries TRBV29-1 and TRBJ2-7; the match to TRBD1 covers 8 bases. V shed 6 bases and J 3 bases; nucleotides not matched to a gene: 4. In germline, CDR1 is SQVTM, CDR2 ANQGSEA. The CDR3 runs 12 residues. CDR3 protein: CSVVDRVYEQYF. CDR3 DNA: TGCAGCGTCGTGGACAGGGTCTACGAGCAGTACTTC.

This clonotype was counted a few times. V usage is TRBV6-6 and J usage is TRBJ1-6; 7 bases align to TRBD1. Unmatched junction bases numbered 11, after V lost 2 bases and J lost 4 bases. Per the germline V gene, CDR1 is MNHNY and CDR2 is SVGAGI (reference sequence). This CDR3 is built from 18 residues. CDR3 region: CASSYNPPWDSYNSPLHF. The DNA of the CDR3 is TGTGCCAGCAGTTACAATCCGCCCTGGGACAGTTATAATTCACCCCTCCACTTT.

A few counts support this clonotype. This chain links TRBV30 with TRBJ2-7; D remains unclear. The CDR3 extends over 13 amino acids. Germline CDR1 reads GTSNPN; CDR2 reads SVGIG (reference sequence). V was clipped by 3 bases and J by 3 bases, with 12 bases between them. This chain's CDR3 is CAWRSGLVYEQYF. CDR3 in DNA: TGTGCCTGGAGGTCAGGATTAGTCTACGAGCAGTACTTC.

This clonotype was detected ten times or more. The chain combines TRBV12-3 or TRBV12-4 with TRBJ2-2; no definite D call. Trimming stripped 2 bases from V and 6 bases from J, with 4 bases between. CDR3 length equals 12 residues. The CDR3 loop reads CASSLTPGELFF. For the CDR3, the DNA is TGTGCCAGCAGTTTAACCCCCGGGGAGCTGTTTTTT.